The 26 T cell receptor beta chains reported below all come from one sample, sequenced in a study of neurological immune-mediated disorders. MiXCR, applied by TCRdb to the 5' RACE reads, yields one record per CDR3 protein. The sample shows 45,000 to 60,000 distinct CDR3 sequences, 2.5% of them seen only once. The specimen sequenced was PBMCs. The origin of the receptors is a man over 45 with multiple sclerosis.

This clonotype was found many times. The rearrangement joins TRBV7-9 to TRBJ1-1; no firm D call. The CDR3 is 13 residues long. From germline, CDR1 is SEHNR and CDR2 FQNEAQ (reference sequence). V dropped 1 base and J dropped 8 bases, with 11 bases sitting between them. CDR3 in amino acids: CASSLEATAEAFF. The CDR3 coding sequence is TGTGCCAGCAGCTTAGAAGCCACAGCGGAAGCTTTCTTT. Full variable domain (outside the CDR3, taken from reference TRBV7-9 and TRBJ1-1): DTGVSQNPRHKITKRGQNVTFRCDPISEHNRLYWYRQTLGQGPEFLTYFQNEAQLEKSRLLSDRFSAERPKGSFSTLEIQRTEQGDSAMYLCASSLEATAEAFFGQGTRLTVV.

This clonotype was recorded at least ten times. V and J are TRBV20-1 and TRBJ2-3; 7 bases map to TRBD1. Germline trimming cut 3 bases from V and 4 bases from J; bases unmatched to any gene: 13. Germline-derived CDR1 and CDR2 are DFQATT and SNEGSKA (reference sequence). The CDR3 is 16 amino acids. The CDR3 region is CSARMGDRDFPDTQYF. The CDR3 DNA reads as TGCAGTGCTAGGATGGGGGACAGAGATTTCCCAGATACGCAGTATTTT.

This clonotype was counted ten times or more. J is TRBJ1-5 and V is TRBV5-1, with a possible D match to TRBD1 (6 bases). V gave up 0 bases and J gave up 5 bases, with 12 bases separating them. Germline V gene sequence: CDR1 SGHRS, CDR2 YFSETQ. The CDR3 runs to 15 residues. CDR3 sequence reads: CASSLGPGEDQPQHF. The DNA for the CDR3 is TGCGCCAGCAGCTTGGGGCCAGGGGAAGATCAGCCCCAGCATTTT.

Worth noting for this clonotype: Here the CDR3 omits its conserved ending phenylalanine or tryptophan, so a read error is the likely source. This chain connects TRBV20-1 to TRBJ2-5; 8 bases line up with TRBD2. Unmatched junction bases numbered 2, after V lost 7 bases and J lost 1 base. CDR3 length: 12 residues. Per the germline V gene, CDR1 is DFQATT and CDR2 is SNEGSKA (reference sequence). CDR3 bases: TGCAGTGGCGCGGGGGGCCAAGAGACCCAGTACAAC. It is translated as CSGAGGQETQYN.

Ten or more counts support this clonotype. The V and J genes are TRBV18 and TRBJ2-6; a weak D match, TRBD1 (5 bases). The CDR3 totals 18 residues. Germline CDR1 is KGHSH and CDR2 is LQKENI. V was pared by 2 bases and J by 1 base, with 15 bases between. This CDR3 reads CASSPIETTVSGANVLTF. The CDR3 coding sequence is TGTGCCAGCTCACCAATAGAGACGACAGTTTCTGGGGCCAACGTCCTGACTTTC. Using reference TRBV18 and TRBJ2-6 for the parts outside the CDR3, the full variable domain is NAGVMQNPRHLVRRRGQEARLRCSPMKGHSHVYWYRQLPEEGLKFMVYLQKENIIDESGMPKERFSAEFPKEGPSILRIQQVVRGDSAAYFCASSPIETTVSGANVLTFGAGSRLTVL.

This clonotype was counted at least ten times. CDR3 bases: TGTGCCAGCATCCCTCGGGCTAGCGGGGGGCCGAGAGATGAGCAGTTCTTC. Residues: CASIPRASGGPRDEQFF. The gene calls are TRBV27 and TRBJ2-1; TRBD2 agrees at 11 bases. Trimming cost V 7 bases and J 8 bases; bases outside gene matches: 16. This CDR3 has 17 amino acids. Germline CDR1 and CDR2: MNHEY and SMNVEV (reference sequence).

This clonotype showed up many times. This sequence joins TRBV7-2 and TRBJ1-5; 7 bases are a match to TRBD1. CDR1 is SGHTA and CDR2 is FQGNSA in the germline V gene. CDR3 size: 16 residues. The junction had 8 bases not matched to a gene; V was cut back by 2 bases and J by 4 bases. The CDR3 reads CASSLTFRQGNQPQHF. In DNA form, the CDR3 reads TGTGCCAGCAGCTTAACGTTCAGACAGGGAAATCAGCCCCAGCATTTT.

This clonotype was recorded at least ten times. This chain uses TRBV7-2 with TRBJ1-2, with D perhaps matching TRBD1 (5 bases). The CDR3 runs 14 residues. Looked up from germline, CDR1 is SGHTA and CDR2 is FQGNSA. The V gene lost 5 bases and the J gene lost 8 bases, with 18 bases spanning the gap. CDR3 bases: TGTGCCAGCAGCCCTGGGGGTAGGGCGAGAGGCTACACCTTC. It yields the protein CASSPGGRARGYTF.

This clonotype has a count of ten or more. V and J are TRBV5-1 and TRBJ2-5, with 11 nucleotides matching TRBD2. V gave up 4 bases and J gave up 5 bases; unmatched junction bases: 13. The germline V gene has CDR1 SGHRS and CDR2 YFSETQ. CDR3 length: 17 residues. CDR3: CASSLAATSGGGETQYF. The DNA for the CDR3 is TGCGCCAGCAGCCTCGCAGCCACTAGCGGGGGTGGCGAGACCCAGTACTTC.

This clonotype was detected many times. The rearrangement uses TRBV5-1 and TRBJ2-1; the D is unclear. The CDR3 is 13 amino acids. Germline CDR1 and CDR2: SGHRS and YFSETQ. The V and J ends lost 1 base and 5 bases respectively, with 7 bases between them. CDR3 DNA sequence: TGCGCCAGCAGCTTGAACCTTAACAATGAGCAGTTCTTC. Its protein is CASSLNLNNEQFF. Together with reference TRBV5-1 and TRBJ2-1, the CDR3 gives the full variable domain: KAGVTQTPRYLIKTRGQQVTLSCSPISGHRSVSWYQQTPGQGLQFLFEYFSETQRNKGNFPGRFSGRQFSNSRSEMNVSTLELGDSALYLCASSLNLNNEQFFGPGTRLTVL.

This clonotype showed up many times. This chain joins TRBV3-1 and TRBJ1-1, with D hard to call. Per the germline V gene, CDR1 is LGHDT and CDR2 is YNNKEL (reference sequence). V was clipped by 6 bases and J by 3 bases, with 11 bases between them. The CDR3 has 13 residues. Written as DNA, the CDR3 is TGTGCCAGCAGACCCGGGCAATACACTGAAGCTTTCTTT. It translates to CASRPGQYTEAFF.

This clonotype was counted at least ten times. This chain joins TRBV27 and TRBJ2-2; no clear D. The CDR3 sequence is 16 residues long. Looked up from germline, CDR1 is MNHEY and CDR2 is SMNVEV (reference sequence). The V end lost 3 bases, the J end lost 0 bases, and 11 bases lay between the germline ends. DNA of the CDR3: TGTGCCAGCAGTTTGACACGACCTCCGAACACCGGGGAGCTGTTTTTT. Translation: CASSLTRPPNTGELFF.

This clonotype was recorded at least ten times. The chain employs TRBV5-6 and TRBJ2-2, with 8 positions matching TRBD1. Germline V gene lookup returns CDR1 SGHDT and CDR2 YYEEEE. Trimming took 6 bases from V and 1 from J; bases not matched to a gene: 5. This CDR3 is built from 15 residues. The CDR3 DNA reads TGTGCCAGCACTCCCGGGACAGGGAACACCGGGGAGCTGTTTTTT. Translation gives CASTPGTGNTGELFF. Filled out from reference TRBV5-6 and TRBJ2-2, the complete variable domain reads DAGVTQSPTHLIKTRGQQVTLRCSPKSGHDTVSWYQQALGQGPQFIFQYYEEEERQRGNFPDRFSGHQFPNYSSELNVNALLLGDSALYLCASTPGTGNTGELFFGEGSRLTVL.

The sample holds many counts of this clonotype. The chain links TRBV20-1 to TRBJ2-3; TRBD2 is a possible D gene (5 bases). Trimming shortened V by 6 bases and J by 2 bases, and 15 bases separated the two germline ends. Germline-derived CDR1 and CDR2 are DFQATT and SNEGSKA (reference sequence). CDR3 size: 14 residues. For the CDR3, the DNA is TGCAGTGCCCCGAACGGACTTCACACAGATACGCAGTATTTT. Protein sequence: CSAPNGLHTDTQYF.

The chain is built from TRBV6-2 or TRBV6-3 and TRBJ1-5; D is uncertain. Germline-derived CDR1 and CDR2 are MNHEY and SVGEGT. This CDR3 is built from 14 residues. V was pared by 7 bases and J by 7 bases, with 17 bases between. CDR3 in DNA: TGTGCCAGCACGTCCCAGGATCGACGGCAGCCCCAGCATTTT. It specifies CASTSQDRRQPQHF.

Ten or more counts support this clonotype. The genes are TRBV27 and TRBJ1-3, with D possibly matching TRBD1 (6 bases). This CDR3 has 15 residues. CDR1 and CDR2 from the germline V gene are MNHEY and SMNVEV (reference sequence). V dropped 5 bases and J dropped 3 bases, with 14 bases sitting between them. DNA for the CDR3: TGTGCCAGCAGTCCCCTGGGGGCGCTTGGAAACACCATATATTTT. This codes for CASSPLGALGNTIYF.

This clonotype was seen ten or more times. This chain uses TRBV18 with TRBJ1-1, with 8 bases identical to TRBD1. The CDR3 has 14 amino acids. Germline loops: CDR1 KGHSH, CDR2 LQKENI. Trimming removed 3 bases from V and 5 bases from J; junction bases left unmatched: 5. CDR3 sequence (DNA): TGTGCCAGCTCACCCAGGACAGGGAATACTGAAGCTTTCTTT. Translated: CASSPRTGNTEAFF.

In its sample, this clonotype was seen many times. The genes are TRBV7-9 and TRBJ2-1; the match to TRBD1 covers 7 bases. This CDR3 spans 16 amino acids. Germline V gene lookup returns CDR1 SEHNR and CDR2 FQNEAQ (reference sequence). V lost 4 bases, J lost 0 bases, and 6 bases stayed unmatched. The CDR3 protein is CASSSLKGASYNEQFF. In nucleotides, the CDR3 is TGTGCCAGCAGCTCCTTAAAGGGGGCCTCCTACAATGAGCAGTTCTTC.

This clonotype was seen at least ten times. V usage is TRBV3-1 and J usage is TRBJ1-4, with D perhaps TRBD1 (6 bases). CDR3 length: 17 residues. Germline CDR1 reads LGHDT; CDR2 reads YNNKEL (reference sequence). The germline V and J ends were trimmed by 2 bases and 0 bases, with 13 bases remaining between them. CDR3 bases: TGTGCCAGCAGCCAATCCGGGACATGGGCAACTAATGAAAAACTGTTTTTT. Residues: CASSQSGTWATNEKLFF.

This clonotype came up many times. V and J are TRBV25-1 and TRBJ1-4; 9 nucleotides line up with TRBD1. This CDR3 comprises 17 residues. Germline V lookup: CDR1 MGHDK, CDR2 SYGVNS. After removal of 4 bases from V and 8 bases from J, the junction contained 14 bases not matched to a gene. CDR3 DNA: TGTGCCAGCAGTGGGGGTCCCGGGACAGGGTTTGGAGAAAAACTGTTTTTT. Protein sequence: CASSGGPGTGFGEKLFF.

This clonotype was counted ten times or more. The chain combines TRBV7-2 with TRBJ1-2; D perhaps matches TRBD1 (6 bases). Per germline, CDR1 SGHTA and CDR2 FQGNSA. With 5 bases removed from V and 4 bases from J, the gap between germline ends came to 11 bases. The CDR3 has 13 residues. CDR3 in amino acids: CASSPKGGYGYTF. Written as DNA, the CDR3 is TGTGCCAGCAGCCCCAAGGGGGGCTATGGCTACACCTTC.

On this clonotype itself: A much bigger clone sits one base away, suggesting this may be a read error. This chain links TRBV6-5 with TRBJ1-2; TRBD1 might be the D (5 bases). The CDR3 covers 12 residues. Trimming took 4 bases from V and 14 from J, leaving 17 bases between them. Germline lookup yields CDR1 MNHEY and CDR2 SVGAGI. The CDR3 here is CASSSGALGKTF. In DNA form, the CDR3 reads TGTGCCAGCAGTTCCGGGGCATTAGGCAAGACCTTC.

In its sample, this clonotype was seen many times. Here the CDR3 DNA reads TGTGCCAGCTTACGGGATCGAGGGAACACCGGGGAGCTGTTTTTT. The encoded protein is CASLRDRGNTGELFF. This sequence joins TRBV6-2 or TRBV6-3 and TRBJ2-2; D is perhaps TRBD2 (5 bases). V was pared by 8 bases and J by 1 base, with 14 bases between. Germline CDR1 MNHEY, CDR2 SVGEGT. The CDR3 extends over 15 amino acids.

The table lists this clonotype with many counts. The rearrangement uses TRBV24-1 and TRBJ2-3; 9 bases match TRBD1. Trimming at V came to 3 bases and at J to 5 bases, leaving 17 bases not matched to a gene. The germline V gene encodes CDR1 KGHDR and CDR2 SFDVKD. The CDR3 contains 19 residues. CDR3 amino acids: CATSDAVDRGPVARDTQYF. Here the CDR3 DNA reads TGTGCCACCAGTGATGCTGTGGACAGGGGCCCCGTTGCACGAGATACGCAGTATTTT.

This clonotype was recorded at least ten times. This chain uses TRBV20-1 with TRBJ2-3, with D possibly being TRBD2 (7 bases). V gave up 6 bases and J gave up 6 bases, with 19 bases separating them. CDR3 length: 14 residues. Germline CDR1 DFQATT, CDR2 SNEGSKA (reference sequence). This chain's CDR3 is CSAAGEGPHDTQYF. The CDR3 region has the DNA TGCAGTGCCGCAGGGGAGGGACCCCATGATACGCAGTATTTT.

Of note for this clonotype: A single base separates this from a much larger clone, so it may be a read error. No conserved phenylalanine or tryptophan ends this CDR3, so it is likely a read error. The chain is built from TRBV20-1 and TRBJ1-4, with D perhaps TRBD1 (5 bases). Trimming took off 3 bases at V and 8 bases at J, with 7 bases between the two ends. Germline V gene lookup returns CDR1 DFQATT and CDR2 SNEGSKA (reference sequence). The CDR3 covers 11 residues. Written as DNA, the CDR3 is TGCAGTGCTAGCAAGGGGGAAAAACTGTTTATT. Its protein product is CSASKGEKLFI.